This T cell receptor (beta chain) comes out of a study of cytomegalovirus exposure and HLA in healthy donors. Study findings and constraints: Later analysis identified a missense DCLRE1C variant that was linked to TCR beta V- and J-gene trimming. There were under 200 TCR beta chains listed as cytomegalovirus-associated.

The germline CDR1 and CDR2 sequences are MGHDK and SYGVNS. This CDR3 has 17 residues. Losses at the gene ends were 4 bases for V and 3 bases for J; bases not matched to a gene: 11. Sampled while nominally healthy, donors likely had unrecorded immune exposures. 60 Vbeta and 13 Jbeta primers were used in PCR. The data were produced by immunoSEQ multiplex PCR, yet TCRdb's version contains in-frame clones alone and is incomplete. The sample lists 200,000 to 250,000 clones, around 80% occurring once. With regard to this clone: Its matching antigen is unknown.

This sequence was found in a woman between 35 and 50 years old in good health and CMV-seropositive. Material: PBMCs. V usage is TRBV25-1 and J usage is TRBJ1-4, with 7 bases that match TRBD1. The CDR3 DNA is TGTGCCAGCAGTGGACAGGGACCCCGCCCCCCTAATGAAAAACTGTTTTTT. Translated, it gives CASSGQGPRPPNEKLFF. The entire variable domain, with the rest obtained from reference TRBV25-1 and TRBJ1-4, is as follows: EADIYQTPRYLVIGTGKKITLECSQTMGHDKMYWYQQDPGMELHLIHYSYGVNSTEKGDLSSESTVSRIRTEHFPLTLESARPSHTSQYLCASSGQGPRPPNEKLFFGSGTQLSVL.